Listed here is a single TCR beta chain. The antigen is not known. This entry is derived from a study of Graves' ophthalmopathy and Graves' hyperthyroidism. Whole-study context: In this cohort's terms, stable hyperthyroidism meant no ophthalmopathy by 18 months of follow-up. Study-level results: Blood repertoires reportedly contained most expanded thyroid clonotypes above 0.001 frequency.

V shed 0 bases, J shed 0 bases, and the junction held 5 bases outside the gene matches. CDR1 and CDR2 (germline): SGHRS, YFSETQ. The CDR3 extends over 16 amino acids. Amplification of the TCR beta CDR3 regions used RNA transcripts (as template). First-round RT-PCR relied on HTBI primers, and a second-round multiplex PCR came next. TCRdb re-derived calls from the multiplex PCR reads in MiXCR, one entry per CDR3 protein. In the table there are around 590,000 distinct CDR3 sequences, about 35% of which are singletons. Hyperthyroidism patients were newly diagnosed, ill under 2 months, and aged 18 to 65 years. Among the exclusions were patients with other autoimmune diseases, uncontrolled infections, pregnancy or lactation.

This chain links TRBV5-1 with TRBJ2-7; 8 nucleotides line up with TRBD2. This TCR was sampled from an adult man with Graves' hyperthyroidism. Sequenced: peripheral blood or thyroid tissue (not recorded which). CDR3 in amino acids: CASSLDVAGLSYEQYF. The DNA of the CDR3 is TGCGCCAGCAGCTTGGATGTAGCGGGACTCTCCTACGAGCAGTACTTC.